This is a list of T cell receptor beta chains from one sample in a study of T-cell reconstitution after alpha-beta-depleted transplantation in children. TCRdb fed the PCR reads into MiXCR, producing one record per CDR3 protein. This sample has about 470,000 distinct CDR3 sequences; about 45% occur once, and the top ten carry 27%. The starting material was PBMCs, obtained before TCRalphabeta/CD19-depleted stem cell transplant. The source of these receptors is a girl aged 2-10 years with aplastic anemia, due to receive a stem cell transplant. The CDR3 runs from the conserved cysteine through the conserved F or W. The order of the fields is CDR3 DNA, CDR3 protein, J gene, clone size, D gene, V gene. D genes are given only for firm matches. Size tells how often a clone was seen (once, few, many) or the class of an expanded clone, and some rows leave it out.

CDR3 DNA: TGTGCCAGCAGTTACTCGACCCAAAGAAACTACAATGAGCAGTTCTTC
CDR3 protein: CASSYSTQRNYNEQFF
J gene: TRBJ2-1
clone size: NA
D gene: NA
V gene: TRBV6-5

CDR3 DNA: TGTGCCAGCAGCGTAGACCGGGACAGGGGACCCGGGAACTATGGCTACACCTTC
CDR3 protein: CASSVDRDRGPGNYGYTF
J gene: TRBJ1-2
clone size: many
D gene: TRBD1
V gene: TRBV11-1

CDR3 DNA: TGTGCCAGCAGCCCCCCTGGGACTAGCGGGAGCAACACAGATACGCAGTATTTT
CDR3 protein: CASSPPGTSGSNTDTQYF
J gene: TRBJ2-3
clone size: NA
D gene: TRBD2
V gene: TRBV13

CDR3 DNA: TGCAGCGTTGAGGTCGGACAGGGTAACCACGAGCAGTACTTC
CDR3 protein: CSVEVGQGNHEQYF
J gene: TRBJ2-7
clone size: many
D gene: TRBD1
V gene: TRBV29-1

CDR3 DNA: TGTGCCAGCAGCTCCCTTCCCTACGCTGGTGAGCAGTTCTTC
CDR3 protein: CASSSLPYAGEQFF
J gene: TRBJ2-1
clone size: NA
D gene: NA
V gene: TRBV7-2

CDR3 DNA: TGTGCCAGCAGGACAACTCGCGGGAGCTCCTACAATGAGCAGTTCTTC
CDR3 protein: CASRTTRGSSYNEQFF
J gene: TRBJ2-1
clone size: many
D gene: TRBD2
V gene: TRBV12-3/TRBV12-4

CDR3 DNA: TGCGCCAGCAGCCAAGGTCCAGTGGGATTGGCGGGAACCACAGATACGCAGTATTTT
CDR3 protein: CASSQGPVGLAGTTDTQYF
J gene: TRBJ2-3
clone size: NA
D gene: NA
V gene: TRBV4-1

CDR3 DNA: TGTGCCAGCAGCCTTACTAGCGGCGATGAGCAGTTCTTC
CDR3 protein: CASSLTSGDEQFF
J gene: TRBJ2-1
clone size: many
D gene: TRBD2
V gene: TRBV7-9

CDR3 DNA: TGTGCCAGCAGCCGTGAGGCAAACCCGAACTATGGCTACACCTTC
CDR3 protein: CASSREANPNYGYTF
J gene: TRBJ1-2
clone size: NA
D gene: NA
V gene: TRBV7-2

CDR3 DNA: TGTGCCAGCAGCGTAGGGGGGGGGGCCTACAATGAGCAGTTCTTC
CDR3 protein: CASSVGGGAYNEQFF
J gene: TRBJ2-1
clone size: NA
D gene: TRBD2
V gene: TRBV9

CDR3 DNA: TGCGCCAGCAGCTGGGGAAGTAGCGGGTTCTCCTACGAGCAGTACTTC
CDR3 protein: CASSWGSSGFSYEQYF
J gene: TRBJ2-7
clone size: NA
D gene: TRBD2
V gene: TRBV5-1

CDR3 DNA: TGCAGCGTTGCGGGGACAGGGATTTACAATGAGCAGTTCTTC
CDR3 protein: CSVAGTGIYNEQFF
J gene: TRBJ2-1
clone size: few
D gene: TRBD1
V gene: TRBV29-1

CDR3 DNA: TGTGCCAGCAGCTTACGTTCGGGACTCAATCACAATGAGCAGTTCTTC
CDR3 protein: CASSLRSGLNHNEQFF
J gene: TRBJ2-1
clone size: NA
D gene: NA
V gene: TRBV7-3

CDR3 DNA: TGCAGTGCTAGAGATCATGGAAGCACAGATACGCAGTATTTT
CDR3 protein: CSARDHGSTDTQYF
J gene: TRBJ2-3
clone size: few
D gene: NA
V gene: TRBV20-1

CDR3 DNA: TGTGCCTGGAGTGTAATGGAAGGGGGTGGCTACACCTTC
CDR3 protein: CAWSVMEGGGYTF
J gene: TRBJ1-2
clone size: few
D gene: NA
V gene: TRBV30

CDR3 DNA: TGTGCCAGCAGCTTAGTTCCAGCGGGAGTCCCAGATACGCAGTATTTT
CDR3 protein: CASSLVPAGVPDTQYF
J gene: TRBJ2-3
clone size: NA
D gene: TRBD2
V gene: TRBV7-6

CDR3 DNA: TGTGCCAGCAGCCAAGGAAGACGACAGGATCTCTCCTACGAGCAGTACTTC
CDR3 protein: CASSQGRRQDLSYEQYF
J gene: TRBJ2-7
clone size: many
D gene: NA
V gene: TRBV4-2

CDR3 DNA: TGCGCCAGCAGCTATATCGACGGCAACACCGGGGAGCTGTTTTTT
CDR3 protein: CASSYIDGNTGELFF
J gene: TRBJ2-2
clone size: NA
D gene: NA
V gene: TRBV5-1

CDR3 DNA: TGTGCCAGCAGTGGAGCCGCGGTCTATGGCTACACCTTC
CDR3 protein: CASSGAAVYGYTF
J gene: TRBJ1-2
clone size: NA
D gene: NA
V gene: TRBV6-1

CDR3 DNA: TGTGCCAGCAGCGCGTTGACTAGCGGGAAAGGGGAGACCCAGTACTTC
CDR3 protein: CASSALTSGKGETQYF
J gene: TRBJ2-5
clone size: few
D gene: NA
V gene: TRBV21-1

CDR3 DNA: TGCAGCGTTGATAGGGTAGGGCTAGCAGACTGGGAGCAGTTCTTC
CDR3 protein: CSVDRVGLADWEQFF
J gene: TRBJ2-1
clone size: NA
D gene: NA
V gene: TRBV29-1

CDR3 DNA: TGTGCCACCAGTGGAGGGCCCACGGGCACTGAAGCTTTCTTT
CDR3 protein: CATSGGPTGTEAFF
J gene: TRBJ1-1
clone size: NA
D gene: NA
V gene: TRBV24-1